The 7 T cell receptor beta chains presented below share a single source sample, sequenced in a study of STAT5B mutations in CD4+ large granular lymphocyte leukemia. TCRdb's copy holds only in-frame clones and misses some; the assay was immunoSEQ multiplex PCR. The sample records tens of thousands of clones, roughly nine tenths being singletons. Sequenced sample: CD4+ T cells from blood buffy coats. The receptor source for this set is a human donor in good health.

The rearrangement links TRBV18 to TRBJ1-1, with a tentative D call TRBD1 (5 bases). With 2 bases removed from V and 8 bases from J, the gap between germline ends came to 12 bases. The CDR3 is made up of 13 amino acids. Per germline, CDR1 KGHSH and CDR2 LQKENI. The CDR3 region is CASSPAVEGEAFF. For the CDR3, the DNA is TGTGCCAGCTCACCAGCAGTTGAGGGGGAAGCTTTCTTT.

The chain links TRBV5-1 to TRBJ2-1; the match to TRBD2 covers 10 bases. CDR3 length: 15 amino acids. The V segment lost 0 bases and the J segment 9 bases; nucleotides outside the gene matches: 6. In germline, CDR1 is SGHRS, CDR2 YFSETQ. The CDR3 here is CASSLDPSGSSEQFF. CDR3 DNA sequence: TGCGCCAGCAGCTTGGACCCTAGCGGGAGCTCTGAGCAGTTCTTC.

This clone turned up a few times. V is TRBV19 and J is TRBJ1-2; the D gene is possibly TRBD1 (6 bases). CDR3 length equals 14 residues. The germline gives CDR1 LNHDA, CDR2 SQIVND (reference sequence). Deletions cut 6 bases from V and 5 bases from J, with 16 bases between. This CDR3 is CASRDSPTDYGYTF. The CDR3 DNA reads TGTGCCAGTAGGGACAGCCCGACGGATTATGGCTACACCTTC.

CDR3 amino acids: CASSLAPKNTEAFF. CDR3 DNA: TGTGCCAGCAGCTTAGCCCCCAAGAACACTGAAGCTTTCTTT. The genes are TRBV7-2 and TRBJ1-1; D is unclear. Trimming removed 0 bases from V and 1 base from J, with 6 bases in between. Per the germline V gene, CDR1 is SGHTA and CDR2 is FQGNSA. CDR3 length: 14 residues.

V gene TRBV28 combines with J gene TRBJ1-2; 11 positions match TRBD1. CDR3 length: 15 residues. Trimming at V came to 5 bases and at J to 8 bases, leaving 10 bases not matched to a gene. Germline assignment: CDR1 MDHEN and CDR2 SYDVKM. The CDR3 region is CASSARTGGARGYTF. CDR3 in DNA: TGTGCCAGCAGTGCTCGGACAGGGGGCGCGAGAGGCTACACCTTC.

Turning to this clone: Other DNA sequences of this sample code for an identical CDR3. The V gene is TRBV5-1, the J gene TRBJ2-3; D is perhaps TRBD1 (6 bases). Germline assignment: CDR1 SGHRS and CDR2 YFSETQ. With 0 bases removed from V and 2 bases from J, the gap between germline ends came to 10 bases. The CDR3 has 15 residues. The CDR3 coding sequence is TGCGCCAGCAGCTTGGGTCAGGGGAACACAGATACGCAGTATTTT. This translates into CASSLGQGNTDTQYF.

The chain links TRBV10-3 to TRBJ2-5, with D possibly being TRBD1 (5 bases). CDR3 length equals 13 residues. Germline CDR1 and CDR2: ENHRY and SYGVKD. V was cut by 6 bases and J by 2 bases, with 10 bases left in between. CDR3 bases: TGTGCCATCAGGACAGACAAGCAAGAGACCCAGTACTTC. It translates to CAIRTDKQETQYF.